Shown below are 8 T cell receptor beta chains from a single sample sequenced in a study of blood T cell repertoires in COVID-19. Some clones are missing from TCRdb's copy, which holds only in-frame ones; the method was immunoSEQ multiplex PCR. Here the sample spans approximately 100,000 clones, approximately 90% being singletons. Source material: peripheral blood. The receptors here all came from a man in his sixties with acute or convalescent COVID-19.

The chain couples TRBV7-2 to TRBJ2-3; perhaps TRBD2 as D (5 bases). The germline V and J ends were trimmed by 5 bases and 3 bases, with 15 bases remaining between them. This CDR3 has 15 residues. Germline values: CDR1 SGHTA, CDR2 FQGNSA. For the CDR3, the DNA is TGTGCCAGCAGCGAAGCAACTAGTCGAACAGATACGCAGTATTTT. Its protein is CASSEATSRTDTQYF.

This clone occurred once. V gene TRBV18 combines with J gene TRBJ1-1; weak D call: TRBD1 (5 bases). CDR1 and CDR2 (germline): KGHSH, LQKENI. Trimming stripped 0 bases from V and 8 bases from J, with 16 bases between. There are 15 residues in the CDR3. The CDR3 DNA is TGTGCCAGCTCACCACCTTATGCAGGGCGGGGCGAAGCTTTCTTT. This gives the protein CASSPPYAGRGEAFF.

This clone was found a few times. The chain uses TRBV29-1 and TRBJ1-1, with D unresolved. V dropped 5 bases and J dropped 9 bases, with 19 bases sitting between them. The CDR3 length is 13 residues. CDR1 SQVTM and CDR2 ANQGSEA come from the germline V gene. The CDR3 spells CSVYGEESLKAFF. DNA for the CDR3: TGCAGCGTTTATGGGGAGGAATCGCTGAAAGCTTTCTTT. Full variable domain (outside the CDR3, taken from reference TRBV29-1 and TRBJ1-1): SAVISQKPSRDICQRGTSLTIQCQVDSQVTMMFWYRQQPGQSLTLIATANQGSEATYESGFVIDKFPISRPNLTFSTLTVSNMSPEDSSIYLCSVYGEESLKAFFGQGTRLTVV.

CDR3 nucleotide sequence: TGTGCCAGCAGCCCGGGACAGAACACCGGGGAGCTGTTTTTT. Its translation: CASSPGQNTGELFF. The chain employs TRBV7-3 and TRBJ2-2, with a possible D match to TRBD1 (6 bases). CDR3 length equals 14 residues. With 5 bases removed from V and 1 base from J, the gap between germline ends came to 8 bases. CDR1 is SGHTA and CDR2 is FQGTGA in the germline V gene.

This CDR3 reads CASSEAHGPEKAFF. DNA of the CDR3: TGTGCCAGCAGTGAAGCGCATGGGCCAGAGAAAGCTTTCTTT. The V and J genes are TRBV6-1 and TRBJ1-1; the D is unclear. Germline V gives CDR1 MNHNS, CDR2 SASEGT. CDR3 length equals 14 residues. V lost 0 bases to trimming and J lost 9 bases, with 14 bases between them.

Comments on this clone: Other DNA sequences of this sample code for an identical CDR3. The chain joins TRBV15 to TRBJ1-2, with unresolved D. The CDR3 is 13 residues long. V dropped 0 bases and J dropped 7 bases, with 9 bases sitting between them. CDR1 and CDR2 from the germline V gene are LNHNV and YYDKDF (reference sequence). The CDR3 bases are TGTGCCACCAGCAGAGATCGAGTTGGTGGCTACACCTTC. As protein: CATSRDRVGGYTF.

The rearrangement uses TRBV29-1 and TRBJ2-7; 10 bases line up with TRBD1. The CDR3 runs 14 residues. The junction had 13 bases not matched to a gene; V was cut back by 7 bases and J by 7 bases. Germline CDR1 SQVTM, CDR2 ANQGSEA. The CDR3 DNA follows: TGCAGCGCATCTATCGGGACAGGGGTGCGGGAGCAGTACTTC. Protein sequence: CSASIGTGVREQYF.

The V call is TRBV6-5, the J call TRBJ2-3; possibly TRBD2 for D (5 bases). Germline lookup yields CDR1 MNHEY and CDR2 SVGAGI. The ends were cut back, 6 bases at V and 0 bases at J, with 13 bases in the middle. The CDR3 consists of 15 residues. The CDR3 region is CASRSGFLSTDTQYF. The CDR3 nucleotides read TGTGCCAGCAGGAGCGGTTTTCTAAGCACAGATACGCAGTATTTT.